This T cell receptor (beta chain) was identified during a study of control samples from healthy donors and cancer patients. The protocol was immunoSEQ multiplex PCR, while the TCRdb copy is restricted to in-frame clones and leaves out a portion. The sample carries some 120,000 clones, about 94% recorded once. The sequence was obtained from a man younger than 40 in good health. Sequencing was done on a sample of blood.

The CDR3 DNA reads as TGCGCCAGCAGTGAGGATTATGAAAAACTGTTTTTT. Protein sequence: CASSEDYEKLFF. V and J are TRBV10-1 and TRBJ1-4; no clear D gene. The germline V and J ends were trimmed by 2 bases and 6 bases, with 4 bases remaining between them. CDR1 WNHNN and CDR2 SYGVQD come from the germline V gene (reference sequence). The CDR3 covers 12 residues.